This TCR beta chain comes out of a study of blood T cells in healthy people across ages (dated by TCRdb to between 2014 and 2016). At the level of the whole study: Template switching captured roughly one uniquely barcoded TCR beta cDNA molecule per two T cells in model experiments. The study measured age-related changes in TCR beta repertoire diversity using deep sequencing normalized with unique cDNA molecular identifiers. Donors were grouped into four age groups: young (average approximately 15 years), middle-aged (approximately 41), aged (around 62) and long-lived (about 82). To avoid experimental bias, donors of different ages were distributed randomly across sequencing lanes. Two additional independent replicas of 1 million unique cDNA reads from the same blood draw were analyzed for two donors (one aged 18 to 30 and one aged 80 or older). Overall study outcomes, separate from this receptor: Estimates of total diversity based on one million sequenced T cells were considered lower bounds and underestimates. Because profiling used bulk unsorted PBMCs, naive and antigen-experienced compartments could not be compared conclusively. The long-lived group showed more naive CD4+ T cells, fewer expanded clones and increased TCR diversity than the aged group, suggesting age selection. Because donor CMV infection status was unknown, age-related changes in expanded clonotypes were potentially confounded. Observed TCR beta diversity per million T cells fell roughly linearly with age, and a significant reduction was already apparent by age roughly 40. A strong correlation was found between observed TCR beta diversity and the percentage of naive T cells measured by flow cytometry.

The donors were roughly 39 Caucasian individuals from Russia, aged 6 to 90 years, who were systemically healthy. Each donor gave approximately 10 milliliters of peripheral blood, collected into EDTA-treated Vacutainer tubes. PBMCs were isolated by Ficoll-Paque density-gradient centrifugation, with at least 6 million obtained per sample. Total RNA, at least 6 micrograms per sample, was extracted from PBMCs with Trizol reagent. For every donor, an aliquot of PBMCs went through flow cytometry to measure the percentages of naive CD45RAhigh/CD27high T cells. The CDR3 sequence holds 20 residues, the cysteine and phenylalanine included. The sequence is cut down to CDR3 DNA, 60 bases in frame from base 1. Ends trimmed: V by 5 bases, J by 1 base; bases unmatched to a gene: 11. As encoded in the germline V gene, CDR1 is SGHTA while CDR2 is FQGNSA. This clonotype was observed a handful of times. Its antigen remains undetermined. Base qualities are not at hand, and no much larger clone is one base apart.

The library was built by means of 5' RACE. These reads were obtained on an Illumina HiSeq 2500. A second roughly 7 to 12 cycle PCR used a sample-barcoded 5' primer and a J-beta primer mix. A unique molecular identifier was introduced onto each TCR beta cDNA molecule by a template-switch 5' adaptor carrying 12 random nucleotides. Each sample yielded at least 2.5 million CDR3-containing paired-end reads. All of the RNA was converted into first-strand cDNA using the Mint cDNA synthesis kit, with a TRBC-specific oligonucleotide serving as the primer. Following uracil-DNA glycosylase treatment, a first 18-cycle PCR with universal primers M1SS and BC2_uni_R was performed on all cDNA. Processing in the source paper ran as follows. For normalization, 1 million high-quality reads, each with a distinct molecular identifier, were randomly selected from each sample. Reads sharing molecular identifiers were discarded rather than binned into consensus sequences. CDR3 identification, clonotype clustering and error correction used MiTCR with a Q25 quality threshold and the strictest error-elimination algorithm. Lower-bound total TCR beta diversity was estimated with a nonparametric unseen species model using Euler transformation. TCRdb applied fastp at Q25 and MiXCR to the public reads, then kept only in-frame beta chains. Each entry merges the rows of one CDR3 protein and shows their most common DNA and genes. The V and J calls shown here were made by TCRdb, not taken from the authors' results. The sample records roughly 1,800,000 distinct CDR3 sequences, 40% to 55% of which are singletons. The leading ten clones occupy more than 2% of the sample.

The sequenced material came from blood. The receptor was isolated from a woman between 40 and 55 years old in good health. The rearranged segments are TRBV7-2 and TRBJ2-1, with 16 middle bases fitting TRBD2. The sequenced DNA is TGTGCCAGCAGCCCTTCGGGACTAGCGGGGGGGAAAGCTTCCTACAATGAGCAGTTCTTC. It codes for CASSPSGLAGGKASYNEQFF. The full variable domain, completed from the reference TRBV7-2 and TRBJ2-1 proteins outside the CDR3, reads GAGVSQSPSNKVTEKGKDVELRCDPISGHTALYWYRQSLGQGLEFLIYFQGNSAPDKSGLPSDRFSAERTGGSVSTLTIQRTQQEDSAVYLCASSPSGLAGGKASYNEQFFGPGTRLTVL.